This is a list of T cell receptor beta chains from one sample in a study of cytomegalovirus exposure and HLA in healthy donors. The data were produced by immunoSEQ multiplex PCR, yet TCRdb's version contains in-frame clones alone and is incomplete. The top ten hold around 8.1% of the sample, which has 110,000 or so clones, around 73% seen once. The specimen was PBMCs. The source is a man aged 35-49 years in good health and CMV-seronegative. Both conserved end residues are part of each CDR3. Each record gives: clone size, D gene, J gene, V gene, CDR3 protein, CDR3 DNA. The D gene is left open where the match is weak. Only part of the rows carry a size: once, few, many, or a class if the clone is expanded.

clone_size: once; d_call: -; j_call: TRBJ1-6; v_call: TRBV6-4; cdr3_aa: CASSAQGSNSPLHF; cdr3_nt: TGTGCCAGCAGTGCGCAGGGATCTAATTCACCCCTCCACTTT
clone_size: -; d_call: TRBD1; j_call: TRBJ1-1; v_call: TRBV30; cdr3_aa: CAWSAGGTEAFF; cdr3_nt: TGTGCCTGGAGTGCAGGGGGCACTGAAGCTTTCTTT
clone_size: few; d_call: -; j_call: TRBJ2-1; v_call: TRBV7-7; cdr3_aa: CASSAGGAYNEQFF; cdr3_nt: TGTGCTAGTTCCGCCGGCGGGGCCTACAATGAGCAGTTCTTC
clone_size: -; d_call: -; j_call: TRBJ2-3; v_call: TRBV7-6; cdr3_aa: CASSLAPGPTDTQYF; cdr3_nt: TGTGCCAGCAGCTTAGCCCCGGGTCCCACAGATACGCAGTATTTT
clone_size: -; d_call: TRBD2; j_call: TRBJ2-1; v_call: TRBV27; cdr3_aa: CASSGLAESSEQFF; cdr3_nt: TGTGCCAGCAGTGGACTAGCCGAGTCTAGTGAGCAGTTCTTC
clone_size: -; d_call: TRBD1; j_call: TRBJ2-7; v_call: TRBV5-1; cdr3_aa: CASSPDRVGASYEQYF; cdr3_nt: TGCGCCAGCAGCCCGGACAGGGTAGGTGCATCCTACGAGCAGTACTTC
clone_size: -; d_call: TRBD2; j_call: TRBJ2-2; v_call: TRBV6-4; cdr3_aa: CASKRLAGGSTGELFF; cdr3_nt: TGTGCCAGCAAACGACTAGCGGGGGGGAGCACCGGGGAGCTGTTTTTT
clone_size: -; d_call: TRBD1; j_call: TRBJ1-5; v_call: TRBV28; cdr3_aa: CAGNRDRNQPQHF; cdr3_nt: TGTGCCGGGAATCGGGACAGAAATCAGCCCCAGCATTTT
clone_size: -; d_call: -; j_call: TRBJ1-4; v_call: TRBV13; cdr3_aa: CASSLGQGRFGGEKLFF; cdr3_nt: TGTGCCAGCAGCTTAGGGCAGGGGCGATTCGGTGGGGAAAAACTGTTTTTT
clone_size: -; d_call: -; j_call: TRBJ2-1; v_call: TRBV10-3; cdr3_aa: CAISESWQGSNEQFF; cdr3_nt: TGTGCCATCAGTGAGTCTTGGCAGGGGAGCAATGAGCAGTTCTTC
clone_size: -; d_call: -; j_call: TRBJ2-3; v_call: TRBV27; cdr3_aa: CASSRVGLTLTDTQYF; cdr3_nt: TGTGCCAGCAGCCGCGTAGGACTGACCCTCACAGATACGCAGTATTTT
clone_size: few; d_call: -; j_call: TRBJ1-2; v_call: TRBV4-2; cdr3_aa: CASSPSAGADGGYTF; cdr3_nt: TGTGCCAGCAGCCCCTCCGCGGGGGCTGATGGTGGCTACACCTTC
clone_size: -; d_call: -; j_call: TRBJ2-3; v_call: TRBV7-9; cdr3_aa: CASSLSSATDTQYF; cdr3_nt: TGTGCCAGCAGCTTAAGTAGCGCCACAGATACGCAGTATTTT
clone_size: -; d_call: -; j_call: TRBJ1-1; v_call: TRBV12-5; cdr3_aa: CASGRGAANTEAFF; cdr3_nt: TGTGCTAGTGGACGGGGGGCGGCGAACACTGAAGCTTTCTTT
clone_size: -; d_call: TRBD1; j_call: TRBJ1-5; v_call: TRBV4-3; cdr3_aa: CASSQDLPGTGGNQPQHF; cdr3_nt: TGCGCCAGCAGCCAAGACCTCCCAGGGACAGGGGGCAATCAGCCCCAGCATTTT
clone_size: -; d_call: TRBD2; j_call: TRBJ2-4; v_call: TRBV4-3; cdr3_aa: CASSQDRNSGGKNIQYF; cdr3_nt: TGCGCCAGCAGCCAAGATAGGAATAGCGGGGGTAAAAACATTCAGTACTTC
clone_size: -; d_call: -; j_call: TRBJ2-5; v_call: TRBV7-6; cdr3_aa: CASIAGPLQETQYF; cdr3_nt: TGTGCCAGCATCGCAGGGCCGCTCCAAGAGACCCAGTACTTC
clone_size: -; d_call: -; j_call: TRBJ2-4; v_call: TRBV7-2; cdr3_aa: CASSLVGIAKNIQYF; cdr3_nt: TGTGCCAGCAGCTTAGTCGGGATAGCCAAAAACATTCAGTACTTC
clone_size: -; d_call: TRBD2; j_call: TRBJ2-3; v_call: TRBV6-1; cdr3_aa: CASSEVLAEGTYTQYF; cdr3_nt: TGTGCCAGCAGTGAAGTACTAGCGGAGGGAACCTATACGCAGTATTTT
clone_size: -; d_call: TRBD2; j_call: TRBJ2-5; v_call: TRBV11-1; cdr3_aa: CASSLYSGGEETQYF; cdr3_nt: TGTGCCAGCAGCTTATATAGCGGGGGGGAGGAGACCCAGTACTTC
clone_size: few; d_call: -; j_call: TRBJ1-2; v_call: TRBV4-3; cdr3_aa: CASSQEAEKYYGYTF; cdr3_nt: TGCGCCAGCAGCCAAGAAGCCGAGAAGTACTATGGCTACACCTTC
clone_size: -; d_call: -; j_call: TRBJ2-3; v_call: TRBV14; cdr3_aa: CASSQDLYTGKDTQYF; cdr3_nt: TGTGCCAGCAGCCAAGATCTCTATACAGGGAAAGATACGCAGTATTTT
clone_size: -; d_call: -; j_call: TRBJ2-2; v_call: TRBV29-1; cdr3_aa: CSVDSGNTGELFF; cdr3_nt: TGCAGCGTTGACAGTGGGAACACCGGGGAGCTGTTTTTT
clone_size: -; d_call: TRBD1; j_call: TRBJ1-2; v_call: TRBV19; cdr3_aa: CASSAPGGRGNGYTF; cdr3_nt: TGTGCCAGTAGTGCCCCAGGGGGCAGGGGGAATGGCTACACCTTC
clone_size: few; d_call: -; j_call: TRBJ2-3; v_call: TRBV9; cdr3_aa: CASSVGGGSWATDTQYF; cdr3_nt: TGTGCCAGCAGCGTAGGGGGAGGCTCCTGGGCCACAGATACGCAGTATTTT
clone_size: -; d_call: -; j_call: TRBJ2-3; v_call: TRBV5-4; cdr3_aa: CASSVTRGGWTDTQYF; cdr3_nt: TGTGCCAGCAGCGTGACTAGGGGGGGTTGGACAGATACGCAGTATTTT
clone_size: -; d_call: -; j_call: TRBJ1-4; v_call: TRBV18; cdr3_aa: CASSIATNEKLFF; cdr3_nt: TGTGCCAGCTCTATTGCAACTAATGAAAAACTGTTTTTT
clone_size: -; d_call: TRBD1; j_call: TRBJ1-5; v_call: TRBV7-8; cdr3_aa: CASSLASQGGQPQHF; cdr3_nt: TGTGCCAGCAGCTTAGCGTCGCAGGGGGGTCAGCCCCAGCATTTT
clone_size: -; d_call: -; j_call: TRBJ2-7; v_call: TRBV1; cdr3_aa: CTSSQGQRGGYEQYF; cdr3_nt: TGCACCAGCAGCCAAGGGCAGCGGGGGGGCTACGAGCAGTACTTC
clone_size: -; d_call: -; j_call: TRBJ2-5; v_call: TRBV7-9; cdr3_aa: CASTYSNYEETQYF; cdr3_nt: TGTGCCAGCACCTATTCCAACTACGAAGAGACCCAGTACTTC
clone_size: -; d_call: -; j_call: TRBJ2-5; v_call: TRBV6-6; cdr3_aa: CASNKGGEVPQYF; cdr3_nt: TGTGCCAGCAACAAGGGTGGGGAGGTGCCCCAGTACTTC
clone_size: -; d_call: TRBD2; j_call: TRBJ2-1; v_call: TRBV5-5; cdr3_aa: CASSFATSGGASEQFF; cdr3_nt: TGTGCCAGCAGCTTCGCAACTAGCGGGGGGGCCAGTGAGCAGTTCTTC
clone_size: -; d_call: -; j_call: TRBJ1-5; v_call: TRBV19; cdr3_aa: CASRWGDNQPQHF; cdr3_nt: TGTGCCAGTAGGTGGGGGGACAATCAGCCCCAGCATTTT
clone_size: -; d_call: TRBD1; j_call: TRBJ2-5; v_call: TRBV5-1; cdr3_aa: CASTTGWQETQYF; cdr3_nt: TGCGCCAGCACGACAGGGTGGCAAGAGACCCAGTACTTC
clone_size: -; d_call: -; j_call: TRBJ2-3; v_call: TRBV7-8; cdr3_aa: CASSSQLGGGGTDTQYF; cdr3_nt: TGTGCCAGCAGCTCGCAGTTAGGGGGGGGCGGCACAGATACGCAGTATTTT
clone_size: -; d_call: TRBD1; j_call: TRBJ2-7; v_call: TRBV30; cdr3_aa: CAWSGQGQGAFYEQYF; cdr3_nt: TGTGCCTGGAGTGGACAGGGACAGGGGGCTTTCTACGAGCAGTACTTC
clone_size: few; d_call: -; j_call: TRBJ2-7; v_call: TRBV7-2; cdr3_aa: CASSFPRDLLSYEQYF; cdr3_nt: TGTGCCAGCAGCTTTCCCAGGGACTTACTCTCCTACGAGCAGTACTTC
clone_size: -; d_call: TRBD2; j_call: TRBJ2-1; v_call: TRBV4-2; cdr3_aa: CASSQDVAGDAFF; cdr3_nt: TGTGCCAGCAGCCAAGACGTAGCGGGGGACGCGTTCTTC
clone_size: -; d_call: -; j_call: TRBJ2-3; v_call: TRBV30; cdr3_aa: CAWSVSGDTQYF; cdr3_nt: TGTGCCTGGAGTGTATCGGGGGATACGCAGTATTTT
clone_size: -; d_call: TRBD1; j_call: TRBJ1-5; v_call: TRBV7-7; cdr3_aa: CASRGQGSDQPQHF; cdr3_nt: TGTGCTAGCCGAGGACAGGGATCGGATCAGCCCCAGCATTTT
clone_size: -; d_call: TRBD1; j_call: TRBJ1-2; v_call: TRBV7-9; cdr3_aa: CASSLVVRGNYGYTF; cdr3_nt: TGTGCCAGCAGCTTAGTGGTCAGGGGGAACTATGGCTACACCTTC
clone_size: -; d_call: TRBD1; j_call: TRBJ1-3; v_call: TRBV7-2; cdr3_aa: CASIQGAGNTIYF; cdr3_nt: TGTGCCAGCATCCAGGGGGCTGGAAACACCATATATTTT
clone_size: -; d_call: TRBD1; j_call: TRBJ1-6; v_call: TRBV6-1; cdr3_aa: CASSARQGQNSPLPF; cdr3_nt: TGTGCCAGCAGTGCCCGACAGGGGCAGAATTCACCCCTCCCCTTT
clone_size: -; d_call: -; j_call: TRBJ1-2; v_call: TRBV10-3; cdr3_aa: CAISEYRCGYTF; cdr3_nt: TGTGCCATCAGTGAATACAGATGTGGCTACACCTTC
clone_size: -; d_call: TRBD1; j_call: TRBJ2-7; v_call: TRBV14; cdr3_aa: CASSPEGQGATYEQYF; cdr3_nt: TGTGCCAGCAGCCCGGAAGGACAGGGGGCCACCTACGAGCAGTACTTC
clone_size: -; d_call: -; j_call: TRBJ2-7; v_call: TRBV15; cdr3_aa: CATSNGLRGEQYF; cdr3_nt: TGTGCCACCAGCAATGGGCTGCGGGGAGAGCAGTACTTC
clone_size: few; d_call: TRBD1; j_call: TRBJ1-1; v_call: TRBV27; cdr3_aa: CASSLSGGTGDHTEAFF; cdr3_nt: TGTGCCAGCAGTTTATCCGGAGGGACAGGAGACCACACTGAAGCTTTCTTT